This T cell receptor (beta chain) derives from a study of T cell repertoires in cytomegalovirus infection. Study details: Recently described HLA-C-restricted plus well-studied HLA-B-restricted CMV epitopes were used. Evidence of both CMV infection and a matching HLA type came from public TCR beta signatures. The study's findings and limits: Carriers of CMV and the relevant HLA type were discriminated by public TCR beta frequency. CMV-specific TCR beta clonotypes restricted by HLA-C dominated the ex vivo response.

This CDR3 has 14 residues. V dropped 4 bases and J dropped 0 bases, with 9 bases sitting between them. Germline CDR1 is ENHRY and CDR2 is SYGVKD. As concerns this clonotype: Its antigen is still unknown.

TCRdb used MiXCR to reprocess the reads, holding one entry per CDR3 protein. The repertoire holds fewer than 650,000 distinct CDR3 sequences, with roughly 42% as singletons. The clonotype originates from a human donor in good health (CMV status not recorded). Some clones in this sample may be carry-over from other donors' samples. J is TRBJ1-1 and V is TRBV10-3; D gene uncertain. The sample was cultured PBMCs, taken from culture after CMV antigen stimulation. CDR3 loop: CAISGAGMNTEAFF. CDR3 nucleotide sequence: TGTGCCATCAGTGGGGCGGGGATGAACACTGAAGCTTTCTTT.